Reported below is one T cell receptor (beta chain). The data originate from a study of identical twins. The donor group consisted entirely of healthy Caucasians. Germline V gene lookup returns CDR1 SGHVS and CDR2 FQNEAQ. Trimming left V 1 base short and J 7 bases short, with 20 bases between. This CDR3 has 17 residues. TCRdb reprocessed the 5' RACE reads with MiXCR, giving one entry per CDR3 protein. This table has hundreds of thousands of distinct CDR3 sequences, over 5% appearing once. The clonotype originates from a man younger than 35 in good health. The chain combines TRBV7-8 with TRBJ2-1; TRBD2 is a possible D gene (6 bases). Material: naive T cells sorted from blood. The CDR3 bases are TGTGCCAGCAGCTTAGTAACCCTACGGGAGAGGCGGAATGAGCAGTTCTTC. This sequence encodes CASSLVTLRERRNEQFF.